Listed here is a single T cell receptor (beta chain). Losses at the gene ends were 0 bases for V and 7 bases for J; bases not matched to a gene: 3. CDR1 and CDR2 from the germline V gene are SGDLS and YYNGEE. The CDR3 consists of 15 residues. The sample originates from a study of PD-L1 blockade in urothelial cancer. Profiled with immunoSEQ multiplex PCR; TCRdb holds only in-frame clones, not every one. This table holds about 100,000 clones, approximately 85% found once. The chain links TRBV9 to TRBJ1-5; 11 bases are shared with TRBD1. This sequence originates from a man in his fifties or sixties with urothelial cancer. This specimen was PBMCs, taken around atezolizumab (anti-PD-L1) treatment. The DNA for the CDR3 is TGTGCCAGCAGCGTAGATGGGGACAGGGGGCAGCCCCAGCATTTT. The encoded protein is CASSVDGDRGQPQHF.